This T cell receptor (beta chain) was documented in a study of T cell responses to AZD1222 COVID-19 vaccine. The assay was immunoSEQ multiplex PCR, and TCRdb's table has in-frame clones only and misses some. The sample gives 120,000 to 150,000 clones, 91% of which show up once; approximately 3% is in the top ten. V was pared by 0 bases and J by 2 bases, with 2 bases of the junction left unmatched. Looked up from germline, CDR1 is SGHDT and CDR2 is YYEEEE. This CDR3 spans 15 amino acids. Study-wide findings and caveats: At baseline, just a handful of AZD1222 recipients tested seropositive. Unmutated variant regions are reportedly targeted by nearly half of spike-specific TCRs. Vaccine-associated CD4 TCRs spanned spike, dominant at 160-218 and 743-854. Most donors were white British and more were female, and clonal diversity was possibly underestimated.

As to this clone: No antigen is known for it.

The sequence was collected from an adult in good health. The starting material was peripheral blood, obtained on day 0 of AZD1222 vaccination. The genes are TRBV5-6 and TRBJ2-1, with 7 positions matching TRBD2. The chain's CDR3 is CASSLEGGPYNEQFF. The CDR3, as DNA: TGTGCCAGCAGCTTGGAGGGAGGGCCCTACAATGAGCAGTTCTTC.